Detailed here is one TCR beta chain. As handled by the study authors: Cell counts per sample came from amplifying reference gene primers. Only in-frame clones appear in the TCRdb table, and some are missing; sequencing was by immunoSEQ multiplex PCR. V, J and clone size reflect that table, while D and trimming were determined from the DNA. In the table there are roughly 300,000 clones, roughly 91% of which are singletons. The data originate from a study of blood T cell repertoires in COVID-19. Study as a whole: Donors in the United States, Italy and Spain gave samples during acute or convalescent COVID-19. In each case, the material was cDNA or gDNA derived from T cells, B-cell-depleted T cells, or PBMCs.

V lost 3 bases to trimming and J lost 0 bases, with 13 bases between them. The CDR3 extends over 16 amino acids. CDR1 is KGHSH, CDR2 LQKENI, per germline. During active infection, Seattle patients enrolled and were then monitored through disease. This clonotype was sampled from a woman aged 25 to 39 with COVID-19, enrolled during active disease. This chain links TRBV18 with TRBJ2-3; D gene unclear. The material sequenced was peripheral blood. The CDR3 loop reads CASSPSTGRSTDTQYF. As DNA, the CDR3 is TGTGCCAGCTCACCTTCTACGGGTCGCAGCACAGATACGCAGTATTTT.